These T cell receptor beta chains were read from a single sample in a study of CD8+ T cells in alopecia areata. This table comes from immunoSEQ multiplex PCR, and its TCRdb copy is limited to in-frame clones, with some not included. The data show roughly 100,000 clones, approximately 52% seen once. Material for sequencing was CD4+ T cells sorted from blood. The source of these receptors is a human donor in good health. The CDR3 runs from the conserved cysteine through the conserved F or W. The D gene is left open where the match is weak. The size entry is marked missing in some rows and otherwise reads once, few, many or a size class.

CDR3 DNA: TGTGCCAGCAAGACAGGTAATCAGCCCCAGCATTTT
CDR3 protein: CASKTGNQPQHF
D gene: .
CDR3 length: 12
clone size: .
V gene: TRBV6-1
J gene: TRBJ1-5

CDR3 DNA: TGTGCCAGCAGGTGGTCAGGGGCCAACGTCCTGACTTTC
CDR3 protein: CASRWSGANVLTF
D gene: .
CDR3 length: 13
clone size: few
V gene: TRBV7-2
J gene: TRBJ2-6

CDR3 DNA: TGCAGCGTTGAACGGCAGGGGATCACTGAAGCTTTCTTT
CDR3 protein: CSVERQGITEAFF
D gene: .
CDR3 length: 13
clone size: few
V gene: TRBV29-1
J gene: TRBJ1-1

CDR3 DNA: TGTGCCAGCAGCGCCGGACTAGCGGGGAGTCATACGCAGTATTTT
CDR3 protein: CASSAGLAGSHTQYF
D gene: TRBD2
CDR3 length: 15
clone size: once
V gene: TRBV11-2
J gene: TRBJ2-3

CDR3 DNA: TGTGCCAGCTCACCAAATGACTACGAGCAGTACTTC
CDR3 protein: CASSPNDYEQYF
D gene: .
CDR3 length: 12
clone size: .
V gene: TRBV18
J gene: TRBJ2-7

CDR3 DNA: TGTGCCAGCACCCGTCCTCTAGACCCGGGGTCCCTAACCTACAATGAGCAGTTCTTC
CDR3 protein: CASTRPLDPGSLTYNEQFF
D gene: .
CDR3 length: 19
clone size: .
V gene: TRBV7-2
J gene: TRBJ2-1

CDR3 DNA: TGCAGCGTTGTTGAGGTACGGGGCGAAAAACTGTTTTTT
CDR3 protein: CSVVEVRGEKLFF
D gene: .
CDR3 length: 13
clone size: few
V gene: TRBV29-1
J gene: TRBJ1-4

CDR3 DNA: TGTGCCAGAAAACAGGGGTCTGGGGCCAACGTCCTGACTTTC
CDR3 protein: CARKQGSGANVLTF
D gene: TRBD1
CDR3 length: 14
clone size: few
V gene: TRBV2
J gene: TRBJ2-6

CDR3 DNA: TGTGCCAGCAGCTCCCGGGGCCCCGTCGAAGCTTTCTTT
CDR3 protein: CASSSRGPVEAFF
D gene: .
CDR3 length: 13
clone size: .
V gene: TRBV5-4
J gene: TRBJ1-1

CDR3 DNA: TGTGCCAGCAGTGGCGACAGGACCTCTGGGGCCAACGTCCTGACTTTC
CDR3 protein: CASSGDRTSGANVLTF
D gene: .
CDR3 length: 16
clone size: .
V gene: TRBV6-6
J gene: TRBJ2-6

CDR3 DNA: TGTGCCAGCAGCTTACCGGGTTCGCGGGGGCCCTACGAGCAGTACTTC
CDR3 protein: CASSLPGSRGPYEQYF
D gene: .
CDR3 length: 16
clone size: .
V gene: TRBV7-2
J gene: TRBJ2-7

CDR3 DNA: TGTGCCAGCAGCCCCCGCCGGACGAAACAAGAGACCCAGTACTTC
CDR3 protein: CASSPRRTKQETQYF
D gene: .
CDR3 length: 15
clone size: .
V gene: TRBV7-9
J gene: TRBJ2-5

CDR3 DNA: TGTGCCAGTAGTAATCGCCGGTCGGATGAGCAGTTCTTC
CDR3 protein: CASSNRRSDEQFF
D gene: .
CDR3 length: 13
clone size: few
V gene: TRBV19
J gene: TRBJ2-1

CDR3 DNA: TGTGCCAGCAGTGCGCGGCGGACAGGGGCCTACGAGCAGTACTTC
CDR3 protein: CASSARRTGAYEQYF
D gene: TRBD1
CDR3 length: 15
clone size: .
V gene: TRBV25-1
J gene: TRBJ2-7

CDR3 DNA: TGTGCCAGCAGCCAACACCGGGACAGAGGGGACATTCAGTACTTC
CDR3 protein: CASSQHRDRGDIQYF
D gene: TRBD1
CDR3 length: 15
clone size: .
V gene: TRBV28
J gene: TRBJ2-4

CDR3 DNA: TGTGCCAGCAGTTACGATGCAGGCAACTATGGCTACACCTTC
CDR3 protein: CASSYDAGNYGYTF
D gene: .
CDR3 length: 14
clone size: few
V gene: TRBV6-5
J gene: TRBJ1-2

CDR3 DNA: TGCGCCAGCAGCCAAGGGCAGGGTCCCATCAATGAGCAGTTCTTC
CDR3 protein: CASSQGQGPINEQFF
D gene: .
CDR3 length: 15
clone size: .
V gene: TRBV4-1
J gene: TRBJ2-1

CDR3 DNA: TGTGCCAGCAGTGTCGACCTGGGGACCCAGTACTTC
CDR3 protein: CASSVDLGTQYF
D gene: .
CDR3 length: 12
clone size: few
V gene: TRBV2
J gene: TRBJ2-5

CDR3 DNA: TGTGCCTGGAGTGGTGGACAGGGGAGGTACGAGCAGTACTTC
CDR3 protein: CAWSGGQGRYEQYF
D gene: TRBD1
CDR3 length: 14
clone size: .
V gene: TRBV30
J gene: TRBJ2-7

CDR3 DNA: TGTGCCAGCAGCTTAACGACTAGCGGGGTCTCTACAGATACGCAGTATTTT
CDR3 protein: CASSLTTSGVSTDTQYF
D gene: TRBD2
CDR3 length: 17
clone size: .
V gene: TRBV7-2
J gene: TRBJ2-3

CDR3 DNA: TGTGCCTGGAGTGTATCACAGGGAGTAGAGCAGTACTTC
CDR3 protein: CAWSVSQGVEQYF
D gene: .
CDR3 length: 13
clone size: many
V gene: TRBV30
J gene: TRBJ2-7

CDR3 DNA: TGCAGCGTTGCTGGGACAGGGGGAAATCAGCCCCAGCATTTT
CDR3 protein: CSVAGTGGNQPQHF
D gene: TRBD1
CDR3 length: 14
clone size: .
V gene: TRBV29-1
J gene: TRBJ1-5

CDR3 DNA: TGCGCCAGCAGTGTGGGAACCTCGGATACGCAGTATTTT
CDR3 protein: CASSVGTSDTQYF
D gene: .
CDR3 length: 13
clone size: .
V gene: TRBV10-1
J gene: TRBJ2-3

CDR3 DNA: TGCAGCGTTTCTGAGGGATTCAGCAATCAGCCCCAGCATTTT
CDR3 protein: CSVSEGFSNQPQHF
D gene: .
CDR3 length: 14
clone size: .
V gene: TRBV29-1
J gene: TRBJ1-5

CDR3 DNA: TGTGCCAGCAGCCCAGGCGGGACGGCCATGGGGACCCAGTACTTC
CDR3 protein: CASSPGGTAMGTQYF
D gene: .
CDR3 length: 15
clone size: few
V gene: TRBV7-2
J gene: TRBJ2-5

CDR3 DNA: TGCGCCAGCAGTCAAAGTGGGAGGACACGGGGTGAAAAACTGTTTTTT
CDR3 protein: CASSQSGRTRGEKLFF
D gene: .
CDR3 length: 16
clone size: few
V gene: TRBV23-1
J gene: TRBJ1-4

CDR3 DNA: TGTGCCAGCAGCCGACAGGGGGTGAACACTGAAGCTTTCTTT
CDR3 protein: CASSRQGVNTEAFF
D gene: TRBD1
CDR3 length: 14
clone size: .
V gene: TRBV2
J gene: TRBJ1-1

CDR3 DNA: TGCAGCGTTGTGGGGGGGTACACTGAAGCTTTCTTT
CDR3 protein: CSVVGGYTEAFF
D gene: .
CDR3 length: 12
clone size: few
V gene: TRBV29-1
J gene: TRBJ1-1

CDR3 DNA: TGCAGCGTTGAAGAGAGTTACGGGGAGCTGTTTTTT
CDR3 protein: CSVEESYGELFF
D gene: .
CDR3 length: 12
clone size: .
V gene: TRBV29-1
J gene: TRBJ2-2

CDR3 DNA: TGTGCCAGCAGCCGACAGGGGGGAACCGGGGAGCTGTTTTTT
CDR3 protein: CASSRQGGTGELFF
D gene: TRBD1
CDR3 length: 14
clone size: .
V gene: TRBV6-5
J gene: TRBJ2-2

CDR3 DNA: TGTGCCTGGAGTCTCGACAGGAACACTGAAGCTTTCTTT
CDR3 protein: CAWSLDRNTEAFF
D gene: .
CDR3 length: 13
clone size: few
V gene: TRBV30
J gene: TRBJ1-1

CDR3 DNA: TGTGCCAGCAGTACACAGGCAAGTTCACCCCTCCACTTT
CDR3 protein: CASSTQASSPLHF
D gene: .
CDR3 length: 13
clone size: .
V gene: TRBV7-2
J gene: TRBJ1-6

CDR3 DNA: TGCAGCGTTGTTGTCAGTTTGAACACTGAAGCTTTCTTT
CDR3 protein: CSVVVSLNTEAFF
D gene: .
CDR3 length: 13
clone size: .
V gene: TRBV29-1
J gene: TRBJ1-1

CDR3 DNA: TGTGCCAGCAGGCCTAGCGGCACGAACACCGGGGAGCTGTTTTTT
CDR3 protein: CASRPSGTNTGELFF
D gene: TRBD2
CDR3 length: 15
clone size: .
V gene: TRBV2
J gene: TRBJ2-2

CDR3 DNA: TGTGCCAGCAGCCTAGGGACAGGGGACGAGCAGTACTTC
CDR3 protein: CASSLGTGDEQYF
D gene: TRBD1
CDR3 length: 13
clone size: few
V gene: TRBV11-2
J gene: TRBJ2-7

CDR3 DNA: TGTGCCAGCAGTGACAGGACAGGGCGCTCCTACGAGCAGTACTTC
CDR3 protein: CASSDRTGRSYEQYF
D gene: TRBD1
CDR3 length: 15
clone size: .
V gene: TRBV6-1
J gene: TRBJ2-7

CDR3 DNA: TGTGCCAGCACCATGTTCACCGGGGAGCTGTTTTTT
CDR3 protein: CASTMFTGELFF
D gene: .
CDR3 length: 12
clone size: few
V gene: TRBV5-8
J gene: TRBJ2-2

CDR3 DNA: TGTGCCAGTAGTTTCTTCTATCTGGACGGGAACACCGGGGAGCTGTTTTTT
CDR3 protein: CASSFFYLDGNTGELFF
D gene: .
CDR3 length: 17
clone size: .
V gene: TRBV19
J gene: TRBJ2-2

CDR3 DNA: TGCAGCGTTGAAGATCCGGGGCAGCCCCAGCATTTT
CDR3 protein: CSVEDPGQPQHF
D gene: .
CDR3 length: 12
clone size: .
V gene: TRBV29-1
J gene: TRBJ1-5

CDR3 DNA: TGTGCCAGCAGTTTATCTACCCCAGGGGGCGGGTCCTACGAGCAGTACTTC
CDR3 protein: CASSLSTPGGGSYEQYF
D gene: TRBD1
CDR3 length: 17
clone size: once
V gene: TRBV27
J gene: TRBJ2-7

CDR3 DNA: TGTGCCAGCAGTTTAGTGGGGGCTAAGAATCAGCCCCAGCATTTT
CDR3 protein: CASSLVGAKNQPQHF
D gene: .
CDR3 length: 15
clone size: .
V gene: TRBV28
J gene: TRBJ1-5

CDR3 DNA: TGCAGCGTTGAAAGGAACACTGAAGCTTTCTTT
CDR3 protein: CSVERNTEAFF
D gene: .
CDR3 length: 11
clone size: .
V gene: TRBV29-1
J gene: TRBJ1-1

CDR3 DNA: TGCAGCGCTGGGGATGGCTACACCTTC
CDR3 protein: CSAGDGYTF
D gene: .
CDR3 length: 9
clone size: .
V gene: TRBV29-1
J gene: TRBJ1-2

CDR3 DNA: TGTGCCAGCAGTTACGGGGGACCCCATAATTCACCCCTCCACTTT
CDR3 protein: CASSYGGPHNSPLHF
D gene: .
CDR3 length: 15
clone size: .
V gene: TRBV28
J gene: TRBJ1-6

CDR3 DNA: TGCAGCGTTGAAGGGGGGGGCACAGATACGCAGTATTTT
CDR3 protein: CSVEGGGTDTQYF
D gene: .
CDR3 length: 13
clone size: .
V gene: TRBV29-1
J gene: TRBJ2-3

CDR3 DNA: TGTGCCAGCAAGGGACAGGGGAGCTCCTATAATTCACCCCTCCACTTT
CDR3 protein: CASKGQGSSYNSPLHF
D gene: TRBD1
CDR3 length: 16
clone size: .
V gene: TRBV28
J gene: TRBJ1-6

CDR3 DNA: TGCAGCGTTGATGTAGGTTTAGGGGTCGACACTGAAGCTTTCTTT
CDR3 protein: CSVDVGLGVDTEAFF
D gene: .
CDR3 length: 15
clone size: once
V gene: TRBV29-1
J gene: TRBJ1-1

CDR3 DNA: TGCAGCGTTGCAGGGGACATCTCGAACACCGGGGAGCTGTTTTTT
CDR3 protein: CSVAGDISNTGELFF
D gene: .
CDR3 length: 15
clone size: .
V gene: TRBV29-1
J gene: TRBJ2-2

CDR3 DNA: TGTGCCAGCACCGGAGGGACTAACACTGAAGCTTTCTTT
CDR3 protein: CASTGGTNTEAFF
D gene: .
CDR3 length: 13
clone size: .
V gene: TRBV2
J gene: TRBJ1-1

CDR3 DNA: TGTGCCAGCAGCGACGGGACAGGGGGCTATCCTTTCTTT
CDR3 protein: CASSDGTGGYPFF
D gene: TRBD1
CDR3 length: 13
clone size: .
V gene: TRBV2
J gene: TRBJ1-1

CDR3 DNA: TGCAGCTCCTCCGGGACAGGAGGTTCGGAGACCCAGTACTTC
CDR3 protein: CSSSGTGGSETQYF
D gene: TRBD1
CDR3 length: 14
clone size: few
V gene: TRBV29-1
J gene: TRBJ2-5

CDR3 DNA: TGTGCCAGCAGTCCCGGACAGGGGATGTTAGAGACCCAGTACTTC
CDR3 protein: CASSPGQGMLETQYF
D gene: TRBD1
CDR3 length: 15
clone size: .
V gene: TRBV28
J gene: TRBJ2-5

CDR3 DNA: TGCGCCAGCAGCTACCTGGGACAGGGCAGAGGGTCCTACAATGAGCAGTTCTTC
CDR3 protein: CASSYLGQGRGSYNEQFF
D gene: TRBD1
CDR3 length: 18
clone size: few
V gene: TRBV5-1
J gene: TRBJ2-1

CDR3 DNA: TGTGCCAGCAGCTATCTCGGATCCTCCTACGAGCAGTACTTC
CDR3 protein: CASSYLGSSYEQYF
D gene: .
CDR3 length: 14
clone size: .
V gene: TRBV7-2
J gene: TRBJ2-7

CDR3 DNA: TGTGCCAGCTCACCCCGGGGCAGCCAAGAGACCCAGTACTTC
CDR3 protein: CASSPRGSQETQYF
D gene: .
CDR3 length: 14
clone size: .
V gene: TRBV18
J gene: TRBJ2-5

CDR3 DNA: TGTGCCAGCAGCCAAGGGGGGAATAATGAAAAACTGTTTTTT
CDR3 protein: CASSQGGNNEKLFF
D gene: .
CDR3 length: 14
clone size: .
V gene: TRBV4-2
J gene: TRBJ1-4

CDR3 DNA: TGCGCCAGCAGCCATAGGGACAGGGGCAACGGGGAGCTGTTTTTT
CDR3 protein: CASSHRDRGNGELFF
D gene: TRBD1
CDR3 length: 15
clone size: .
V gene: TRBV4-1
J gene: TRBJ2-2

CDR3 DNA: TGTGCCACCAGCAGAGATCCCCAAGAGACCCAGTACTTC
CDR3 protein: CATSRDPQETQYF
D gene: .
CDR3 length: 13
clone size: .
V gene: TRBV15
J gene: TRBJ2-5